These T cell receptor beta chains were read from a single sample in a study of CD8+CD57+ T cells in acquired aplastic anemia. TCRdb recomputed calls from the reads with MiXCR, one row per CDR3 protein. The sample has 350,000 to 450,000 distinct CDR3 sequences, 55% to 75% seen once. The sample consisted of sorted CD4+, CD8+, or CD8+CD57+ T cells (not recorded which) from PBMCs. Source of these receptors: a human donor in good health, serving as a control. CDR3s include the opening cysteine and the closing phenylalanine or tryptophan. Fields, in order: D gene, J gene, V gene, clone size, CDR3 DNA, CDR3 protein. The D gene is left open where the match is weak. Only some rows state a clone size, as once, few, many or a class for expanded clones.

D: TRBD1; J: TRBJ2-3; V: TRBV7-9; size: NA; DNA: TGTGCCAGCAGCCTGGACAGGGCAGCAGATACGCAGCATTATTTT; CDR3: CASSLDRAADTQHYF
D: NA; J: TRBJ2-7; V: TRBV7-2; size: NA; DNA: TGTGCCAGCACCCACTGGGCGCGTAGATTCGAGCGGCACTTC; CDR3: CASTHWARRFERHF
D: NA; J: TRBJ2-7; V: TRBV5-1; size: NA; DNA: TGCGCCAGCAGCTGGGGGCAGGCAAGCGGCTACGAGCAGTACTTC; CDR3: CASSWGQASGYEQYF
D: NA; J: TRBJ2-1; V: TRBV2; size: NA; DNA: TGTGCCAGCAGTGAACAGGGGCCCAGCAATGTGCAGTTCTTC; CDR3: CASSEQGPSNVQFF
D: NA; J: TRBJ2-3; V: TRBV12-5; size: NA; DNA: TGTGCTAGTGGTGTGTCACGGACAGATACGCAGTATTTT; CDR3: CASGVSRTDTQYF
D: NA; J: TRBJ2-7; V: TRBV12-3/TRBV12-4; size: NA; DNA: TGTGCCAGCAGCTTTATAGTAGGGGACGGGCGGCGATACGAGCAGTACTTC; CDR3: CASSFIVGDGRRYEQYF
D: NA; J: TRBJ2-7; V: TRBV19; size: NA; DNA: TGTGCCAGTAGTATGGCTGCGGATGAAAAACAGTATTACTTC; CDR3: CASSMAADEKQYYF
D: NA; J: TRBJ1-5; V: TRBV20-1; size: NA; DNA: TGCAGTGCAGGAGGAGAGAACCAGCACCAGCATTTT; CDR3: CSAGGENQHQHF
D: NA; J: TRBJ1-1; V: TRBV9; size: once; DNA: TGTGCCAGCAGCCCCCAGGGCCGGGAGTACACTGAAGCTTTCTTT; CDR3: CASSPQGREYTEAFF
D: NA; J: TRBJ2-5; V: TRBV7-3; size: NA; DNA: TGTGCCAGCAGCTTAGGGACTGGGGCACGTCCGGGGAGCTTC; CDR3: CASSLGTGARPGSF
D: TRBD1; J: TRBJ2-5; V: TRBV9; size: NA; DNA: TGTGCCAGCAGCGTAGGGGACAGGGTCGACGAGCAGTACCAGTACTTC; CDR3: CASSVGDRVDEQYQYF
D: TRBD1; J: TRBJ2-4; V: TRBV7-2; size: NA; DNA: TGTGCCAGCAGCTTGGGGACAGAGGACCTTCCGTACTTT; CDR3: CASSLGTEDLPYF
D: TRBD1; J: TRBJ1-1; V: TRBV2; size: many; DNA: TGTGCCAGCCTCAGAACAGGGGGCGGAAACACTGAAGCTTTCTTT; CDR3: CASLRTGGGNTEAFF
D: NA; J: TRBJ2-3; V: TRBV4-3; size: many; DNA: TGCGCCAGCAGCCAAGGGGGGGGCACAGATACGCAGTATTTT; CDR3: CASSQGGGTDTQYF
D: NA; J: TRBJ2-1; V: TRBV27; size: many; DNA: TGTGCCAGCAGTTTGGGTACGGCTAGGAATGAGCAGTTCTTC; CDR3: CASSLGTARNEQFF
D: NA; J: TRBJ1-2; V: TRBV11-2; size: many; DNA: TGTGCCAGCAGCTTGAGTCCTGGGGGCGGCTACACCTTC; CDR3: CASSLSPGGGYTF
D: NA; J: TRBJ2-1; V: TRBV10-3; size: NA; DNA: TGTGCCATCAGCCTGGACAGCTCCTATCATGAGCAGTTCTTC; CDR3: CAISLDSSYHEQFF
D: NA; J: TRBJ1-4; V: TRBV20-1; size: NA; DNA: TGCAGTGCAGGACATAGCAATCAGCCCCAAAAACTGTTTTTT; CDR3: CSAGHSNQPQKLFF
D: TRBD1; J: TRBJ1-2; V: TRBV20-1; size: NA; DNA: TGCAGTGCTACGACCGGGACAGGGGTTGGCTACACCTTC; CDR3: CSATTGTGVGYTF
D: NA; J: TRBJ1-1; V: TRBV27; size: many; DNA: TGTGCCAGCAGGGAGGGGGGACGAGCCACAGTCACTGAAGCTTTCTTT; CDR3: CASREGGRATVTEAFF
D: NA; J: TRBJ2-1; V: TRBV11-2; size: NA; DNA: TGTGCCAGCAGCTTCCATACAGGGTACAATGAGCAGTTCTTC; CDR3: CASSFHTGYNEQFF
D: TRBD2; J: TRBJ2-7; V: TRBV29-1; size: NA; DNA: TGCAGCTCCAGGGAGGGGTGGAAGGACGAGCAGTACTTC; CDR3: CSSREGWKDEQYF
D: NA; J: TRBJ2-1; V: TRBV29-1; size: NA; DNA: NA; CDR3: CSVGAGTGGDEQSF
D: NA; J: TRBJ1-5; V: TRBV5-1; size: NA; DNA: TGTGCCAGCAGCTTGGCTGGGGCGAACACCAATCAGCCCCAGCATTTT; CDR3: CASSLAGANTNQPQHF
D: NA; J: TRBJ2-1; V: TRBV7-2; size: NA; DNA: TGTGCCAGCAGCGTGGCAGGGTTCAATCAGCCCCAGCAGTTCTTC; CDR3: CASSVAGFNQPQQFF
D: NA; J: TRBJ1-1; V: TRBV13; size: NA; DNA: TGTGCCAGCAGCTTACAGGGACTCACAGCTACGCATTTCTTT; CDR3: CASSLQGLTATHFF
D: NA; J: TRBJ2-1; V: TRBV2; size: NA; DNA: TGTGCCAGCACCTCGTGGGTTCTAGTCCCCGAGCAGTTCTTC; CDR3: CASTSWVLVPEQFF
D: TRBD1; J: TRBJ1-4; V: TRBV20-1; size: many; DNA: TGCAGTGCTAGAACAGGGGGCTTGGGGGAAAAACTGTTTTTT; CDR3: CSARTGGLGEKLFF
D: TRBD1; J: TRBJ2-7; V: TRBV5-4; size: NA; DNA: TGTGCCAGCAGCCCAGGGGGCCGACAGGCCTTTCGGCAGTACTTC; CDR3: CASSPGGRQAFRQYF
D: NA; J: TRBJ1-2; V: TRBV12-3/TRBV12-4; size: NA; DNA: TGTGCAAGCAGCAAAGATTATGGGAACTATGGCTACACCTTC; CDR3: CASSKDYGNYGYTF
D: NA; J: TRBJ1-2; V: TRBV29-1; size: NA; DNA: TGCAGCGTTGTTAGCGGGACGGGAGGTGGCTACACCTTC; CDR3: CSVVSGTGGGYTF
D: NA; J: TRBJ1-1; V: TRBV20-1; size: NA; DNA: TGCAGTGCCAGGGCGGGGCTTAAATCTGAAGCTTTCTTT; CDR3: CSARAGLKSEAFF
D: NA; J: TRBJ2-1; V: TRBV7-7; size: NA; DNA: TGTGCCAGCAGCGCAAATACTCGGTTAGAGGCCCAGAACGAGCAGTTCTTC; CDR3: CASSANTRLEAQNEQFF
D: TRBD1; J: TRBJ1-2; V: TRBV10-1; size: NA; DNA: TGCGCCAGCAGTGAGTCGGCAGGGGGTGGCTACGCCTTC; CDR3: CASSESAGGGYAF
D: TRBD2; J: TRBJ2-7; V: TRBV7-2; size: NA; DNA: TGTGCCAGCAGCGCTAGCGGGGACCCCTACGAGGAGTACTTC; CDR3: CASSASGDPYEEYF
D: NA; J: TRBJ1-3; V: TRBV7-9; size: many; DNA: TGTGCCAGCAGCTCATCACCAGATCGGTCGGGGAGAAACACCATATATTTT; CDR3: CASSSSPDRSGRNTIYF
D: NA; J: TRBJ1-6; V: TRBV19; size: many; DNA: TGTGCCAGTAGTATAGACTCAGGGGAATCTTCACCCCTCCACTTT; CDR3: CASSIDSGESSPLHF
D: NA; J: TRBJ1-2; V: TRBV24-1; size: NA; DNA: NA; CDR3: CAPTAFYLCASSPNREEGYTF
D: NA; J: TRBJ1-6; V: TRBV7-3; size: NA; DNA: TGTGCCAGCAGACATCCGGAAAGCGGTAATTCACCCCTCCACTTT; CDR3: CASRHPESGNSPLHF
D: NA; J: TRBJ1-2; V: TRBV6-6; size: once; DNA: TGTGCCAGCATTACAGGGTTCTATGGCTACACCTTC; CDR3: CASITGFYGYTF
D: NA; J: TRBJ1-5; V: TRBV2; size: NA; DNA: TGTGCCAGCAGTGTCGGACAGTATGGCCAGCCCCAGCATTTT; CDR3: CASSVGQYGQPQHF
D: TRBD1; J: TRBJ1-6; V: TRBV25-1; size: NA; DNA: TGTGCCAGCAGCCTCACAGGGGGCGATTCACCCCTCCACTTT; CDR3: CASSLTGGDSPLHF
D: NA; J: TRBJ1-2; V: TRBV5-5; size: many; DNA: TGTGCCAGCAGCTTGGGCGGGCGGGGCTATGGCTACACCTTC; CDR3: CASSLGGRGYGYTF
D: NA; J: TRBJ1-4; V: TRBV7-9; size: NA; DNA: TGTGCCAGCAGAGAGAAGGGCGGCGAGAAGGAAAAACTGTTTTTT; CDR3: CASREKGGEKEKLFF
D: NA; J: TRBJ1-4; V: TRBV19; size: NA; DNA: TGTGCCAGTAGTCCCCCGGAGGGCTATGGGGAAAAACTGTTTTTT; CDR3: CASSPPEGYGEKLFF